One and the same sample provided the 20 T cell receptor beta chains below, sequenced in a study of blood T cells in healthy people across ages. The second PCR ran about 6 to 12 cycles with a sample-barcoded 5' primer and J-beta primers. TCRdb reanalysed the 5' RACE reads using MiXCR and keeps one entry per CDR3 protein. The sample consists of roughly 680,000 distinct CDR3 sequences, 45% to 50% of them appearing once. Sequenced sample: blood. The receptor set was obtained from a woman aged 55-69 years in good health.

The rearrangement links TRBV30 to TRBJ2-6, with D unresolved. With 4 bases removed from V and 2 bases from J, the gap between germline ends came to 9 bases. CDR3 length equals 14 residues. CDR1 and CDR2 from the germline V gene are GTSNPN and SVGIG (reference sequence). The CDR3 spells CAWKRDPGANVLTF. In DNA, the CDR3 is TGTGCCTGGAAAAGGGATCCTGGGGCCAACGTCCTGACTTTC.

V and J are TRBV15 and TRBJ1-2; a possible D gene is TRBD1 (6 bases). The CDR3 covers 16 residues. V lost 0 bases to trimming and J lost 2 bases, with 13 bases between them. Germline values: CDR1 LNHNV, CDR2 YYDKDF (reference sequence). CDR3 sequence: CATSRETGRTNYGYTF. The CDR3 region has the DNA TGTGCCACCAGCAGAGAAACAGGGCGGACCAACTATGGCTACACCTTC.

CDR3 coding DNA: TGTGCCAGCAGCTTATCAGGGGCTGACACTGAAGCTTTCTTT. Amino acids: CASSLSGADTEAFF. The chain combines TRBV11-1 with TRBJ1-1, with a weak D call TRBD1 (6 bases). The CDR3 consists of 14 residues. Trimming stripped 2 bases from V and 3 bases from J, with 10 bases between. CDR1 SGHAT and CDR2 FQDESV come from the germline V gene (reference sequence).

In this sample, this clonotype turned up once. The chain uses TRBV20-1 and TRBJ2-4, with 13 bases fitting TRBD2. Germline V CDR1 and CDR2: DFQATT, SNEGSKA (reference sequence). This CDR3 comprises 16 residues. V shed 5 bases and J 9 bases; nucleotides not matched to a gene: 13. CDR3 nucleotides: TGCAGTGCTGCCCGATTACTAGCGGGAGGGATGAGCATTCAGTACTTC. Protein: CSAARLLAGGMSIQYF.

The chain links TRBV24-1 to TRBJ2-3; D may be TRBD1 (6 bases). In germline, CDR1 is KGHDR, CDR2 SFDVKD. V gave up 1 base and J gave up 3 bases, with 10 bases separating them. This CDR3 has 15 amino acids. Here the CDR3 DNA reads TGTGCCACCAGTGATTTCTTCCAGGGGACAGATACGCAGTATTTT. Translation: CATSDFFQGTDTQYF.

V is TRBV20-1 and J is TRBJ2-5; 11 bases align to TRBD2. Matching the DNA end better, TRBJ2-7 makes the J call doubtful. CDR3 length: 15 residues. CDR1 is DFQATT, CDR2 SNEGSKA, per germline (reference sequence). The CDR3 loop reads CSVQYSGRAFYEQYF. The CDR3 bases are TGCAGTGTTCAATATAGCGGGAGGGCCTTCTACGAGCAGTACTTC.

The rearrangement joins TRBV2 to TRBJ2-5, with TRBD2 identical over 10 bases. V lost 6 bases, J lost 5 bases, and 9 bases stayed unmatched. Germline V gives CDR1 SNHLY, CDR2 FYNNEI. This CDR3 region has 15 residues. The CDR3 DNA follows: TGTGCCAGCAGACTGGCTAGCGGGAGTCACGAGACCCAGTACTTC. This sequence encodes CASRLASGSHETQYF.

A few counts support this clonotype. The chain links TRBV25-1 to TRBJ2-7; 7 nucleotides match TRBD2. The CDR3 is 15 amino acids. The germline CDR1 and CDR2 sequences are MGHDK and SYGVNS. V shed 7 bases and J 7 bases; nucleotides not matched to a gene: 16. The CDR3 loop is CASTPTGGMANEQYF. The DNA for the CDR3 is TGTGCCAGCACTCCGACCGGGGGGATGGCCAATGAGCAGTACTTC.

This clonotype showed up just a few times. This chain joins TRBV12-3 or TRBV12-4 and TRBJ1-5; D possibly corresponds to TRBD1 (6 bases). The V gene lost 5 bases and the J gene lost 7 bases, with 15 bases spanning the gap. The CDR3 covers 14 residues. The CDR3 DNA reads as TGTGCCAGCAGTCCCAAACTAGGGGGGCAGCCCCAGCATTTT. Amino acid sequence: CASSPKLGGQPQHF.

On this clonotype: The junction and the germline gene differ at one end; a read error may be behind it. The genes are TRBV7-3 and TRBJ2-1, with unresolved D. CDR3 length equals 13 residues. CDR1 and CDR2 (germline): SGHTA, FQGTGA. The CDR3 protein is CASGLHSYNEQFF. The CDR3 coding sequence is TGTGCCAGCGGCTTACATTCCTACAATGAGCAGTTCTTC.

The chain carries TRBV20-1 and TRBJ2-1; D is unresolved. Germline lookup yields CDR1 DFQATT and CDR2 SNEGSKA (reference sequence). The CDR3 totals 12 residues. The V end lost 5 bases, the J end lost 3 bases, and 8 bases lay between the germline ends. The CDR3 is CSALGDYNEQFF. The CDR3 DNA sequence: TGCAGTGCTCTCGGAGACTACAATGAGCAGTTCTTC.

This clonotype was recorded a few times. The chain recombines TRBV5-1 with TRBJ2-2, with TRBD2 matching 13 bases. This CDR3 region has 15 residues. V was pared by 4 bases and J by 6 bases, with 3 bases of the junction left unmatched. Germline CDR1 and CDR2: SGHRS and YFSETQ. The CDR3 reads CASSTSGRGPGELFF. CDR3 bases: TGCGCCAGCAGCACTAGCGGGAGGGGGCCCGGGGAGCTGTTTTTT.

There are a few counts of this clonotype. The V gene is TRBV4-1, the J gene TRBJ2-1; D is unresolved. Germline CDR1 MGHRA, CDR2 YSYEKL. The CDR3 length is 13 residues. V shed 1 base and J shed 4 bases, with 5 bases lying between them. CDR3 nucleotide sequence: TGCGCCAGCAGCCAAGGGGATTACAATGAGCAGTTCTTC. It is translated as CASSQGDYNEQFF.

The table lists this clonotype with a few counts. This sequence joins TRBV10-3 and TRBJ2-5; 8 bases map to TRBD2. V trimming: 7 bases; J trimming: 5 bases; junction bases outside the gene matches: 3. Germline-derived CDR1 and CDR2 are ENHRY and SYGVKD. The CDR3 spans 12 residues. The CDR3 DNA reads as TGTGCCATCAAGACTAGCGAGGAGACCCAGTACTTC. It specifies CAIKTSEETQYF.

CDR3 sequence: CASSALAGGPGFF. In nucleotides, the CDR3 is TGTGCCAGCAGTGCGCTAGCGGGAGGGCCGGGGTTCTTC. This chain links TRBV6-4 with TRBJ2-1, with TRBD2 matching over 12 bases. Germline V gives CDR1 MRHNA, CDR2 SNTAGT. The CDR3 extends over 13 amino acids. Trimming cost V 4 bases and J 15 bases; bases outside gene matches: 7.

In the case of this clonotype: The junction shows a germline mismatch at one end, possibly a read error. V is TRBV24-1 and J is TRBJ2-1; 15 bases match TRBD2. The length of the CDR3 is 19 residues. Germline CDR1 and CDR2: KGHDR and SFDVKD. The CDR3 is CATSDTAPGTSGRMSERFF. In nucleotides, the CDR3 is TGTGCCACCAGTGATACCGCCCCCGGGACTAGCGGGAGGATGAGTGAGCGGTTCTTC.

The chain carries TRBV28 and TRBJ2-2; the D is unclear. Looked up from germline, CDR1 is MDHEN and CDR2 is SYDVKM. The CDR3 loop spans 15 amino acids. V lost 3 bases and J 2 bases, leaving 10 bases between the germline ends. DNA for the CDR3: TGTGCCAGCAGTTTCTTACCCTCAAACACCGGGGAGCTGTTTTTT. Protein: CASSFLPSNTGELFF.

The CDR3 region has the DNA TGTGCCAGCAGCTTACCCTACAGAGACACCGGGGAGCTGTTTTTT. This gives the protein CASSLPYRDTGELFF. The V call is TRBV7-2, the J call TRBJ2-2; D is unresolved. V shed 2 bases and J shed 3 bases, with 10 bases lying between them. Germline V gives CDR1 SGHTA, CDR2 FQGNSA. The CDR3 consists of 15 residues. Complete variable domain (other parts from reference TRBV7-2 and TRBJ2-2): GAGVSQSPSNKVTEKGKDVELRCDPISGHTALYWYRQSLGQGLEFLIYFQGNSAPDKSGLPSDRFSAERTGGSVSTLTIQRTQQEDSAVYLCASSLPYRDTGELFFGEGSRLTVL.

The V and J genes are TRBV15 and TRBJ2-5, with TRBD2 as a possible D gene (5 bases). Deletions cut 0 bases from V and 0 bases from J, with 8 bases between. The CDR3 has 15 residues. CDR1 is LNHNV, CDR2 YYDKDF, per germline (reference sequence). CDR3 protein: CATSRDVGDQETQYF. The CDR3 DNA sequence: TGTGCCACCAGCAGAGACGTCGGGGACCAAGAGACCCAGTACTTC.

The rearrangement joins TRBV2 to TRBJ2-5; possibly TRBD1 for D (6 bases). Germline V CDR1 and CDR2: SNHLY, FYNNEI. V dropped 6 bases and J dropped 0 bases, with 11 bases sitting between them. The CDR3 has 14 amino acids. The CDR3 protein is CASRRQEYQETQYF. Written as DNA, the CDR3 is TGTGCCAGCAGAAGACAGGAGTACCAAGAGACCCAGTACTTC.